This T cell receptor (beta chain) was identified during a study of blood T cell repertoires in COVID-19. About the research overall: T cells, B-cell-depleted T cells, or PBMCs provided the cDNA or gDNA that served as material.

In the study's own analysis: Estimation of nucleated cell counts was performed using reference gene primer amplification. Only in-frame clones appear in the TCRdb table, and some are missing; sequencing was by immunoSEQ multiplex PCR. V, J and clone size are those of that table, while D and trimming were read from the DNA. The sample yields approximately 220,000 clones, around 90% seen once. Looked up from germline, CDR1 is DFQATT and CDR2 is SNEGSKA (reference sequence). Trimming shortened V by 3 bases and J by 7 bases, and 16 bases separated the two germline ends. The CDR3 covers 14 residues. The rearrangement links TRBV20-1 to TRBJ1-5; D is possibly TRBD1 (5 bases). The sequencing sample was made of peripheral blood. The sequence derives from a man aged 60 to 75 with acute or convalescent COVID-19. The CDR3 DNA follows: TGCAGTGCTAGTGAATCTGGGGCACGCCAGCCCCAGCATTTT. Translating it yields CSASESGARQPQHF.